Sequencing of this T cell receptor beta chain was carried out in a study of radiotherapy plus CTLA-4 blockade in lung cancer. Method: immunoSEQ multiplex PCR; TCRdb's copy keeps in-frame clones and lacks some. The data show over 75,000 clones, with around 86% seen just once and 0.75% to 0.95% held by the top ten. The V gene's germline CDR1 is SGHVS and CDR2 FQNEAQ. Trimming took 8 bases from V and 3 from J, leaving 11 bases between them. This CDR3 comprises 12 residues. Remarks on this clone: Other DNA sequences within the sample encode an identical CDR3.

This sequence joins TRBV7-8 and TRBJ2-7; D possibly corresponds to TRBD1 (5 bases). The receptor was derived from a human donor with non-small cell lung cancer who had stable disease on radiotherapy plus ipilimumab. The sample in question was peripheral blood, obtained from a patient treated with radiotherapy plus ipilimumab. CDR3 sequence: CASGLQDYEQYF. CDR3 in DNA: TGTGCCAGCGGGCTACAGGACTACGAGCAGTACTTC.